This T cell receptor (beta chain) was obtained from a study of monozygotic twins with inflammatory bowel disease. Overall study results and limits: Differing T cell subtypes remained indistinguishable. It was observed that concordant and discordant twins did not differ in repertoire similarity, possibly given limited power.

The germline gives CDR1 SGHAT, CDR2 FQNNGV. The CDR3 is 17 residues long. Per donor there was one draw, yielding a blood sample of over 2 ml. After re-calling the 5' RACE reads, TCRdb lists one entry per CDR3 protein, DNA absent. The ten top clones account for 2.5% to 3%, within a sample of around 370,000 distinct CDR3 sequences. Notes on this clonotype: Its antigen is still unknown.

The receptor was derived from a human donor with ulcerative colitis or Crohn's disease, or a healthy co-twin of an affected twin (not recorded which). The sample consisted of blood. V is TRBV11-2 and J is TRBJ2-3; the TCRdb D gene call, TRBD2, has no DNA to confirm it. Here the CDR3 reads CASQRWSSGGFTDTQYF.